The sample holds a few counts of the clone carrying this T cell receptor beta chain. Its antigen is still unknown. This specimen comes from a study of T-cell memory formation after mild COVID-19. Turning to the study itself: TCR clusters were largely donor specific.

TCRdb reprocessed the 5' RACE reads with MiXCR, giving one entry per CDR3 protein. There are hundreds of thousands of distinct CDR3 sequences in the sample; less than 25% occur only once, and about 8.7% lies in the top ten. The CDR3 sequence is 13 residues long. In germline, CDR1 is LGHDT, CDR2 YNNKEL (reference sequence). V was clipped by 4 bases and J by 5 bases, with 9 bases between them. Study findings and constraints: Most CD4+ clones that shrank were in CM and EM, while CD8+ ones turned up in EMRA. Confirmation was lacking for SARS-CoV-2 specificity of second-wave clones that peaked on day 37.

This rearrangement joins TRBV3-1 to TRBJ1-5; possibly TRBD1 for D (5 bases). The source of this sequence is an adult woman who had mild COVID-19 (a few samples of this study predate the infection). Cell type and time point are not known. Sequencing used PBMCs or a T cell subset sorted from them (not recorded which). The CDR3 DNA follows: TGTGCCAGCAGCCTGGGACTATATCAGCCCCAGCATTTT. Its protein is CASSLGLYQPQHF.